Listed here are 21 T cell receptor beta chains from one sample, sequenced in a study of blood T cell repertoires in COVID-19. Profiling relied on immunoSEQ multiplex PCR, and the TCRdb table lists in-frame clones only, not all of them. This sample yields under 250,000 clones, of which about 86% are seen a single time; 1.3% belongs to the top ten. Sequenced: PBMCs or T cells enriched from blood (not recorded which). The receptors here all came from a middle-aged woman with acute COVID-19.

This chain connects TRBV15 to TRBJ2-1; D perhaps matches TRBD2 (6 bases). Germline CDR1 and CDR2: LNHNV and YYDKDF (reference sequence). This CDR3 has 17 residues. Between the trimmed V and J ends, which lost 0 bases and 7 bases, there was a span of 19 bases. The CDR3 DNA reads TGTGCCACCAGCAGAGATAAGGGGCCTAGCGAAGGTAATGAGCAGTTCTTC. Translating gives CATSRDKGPSEGNEQFF.

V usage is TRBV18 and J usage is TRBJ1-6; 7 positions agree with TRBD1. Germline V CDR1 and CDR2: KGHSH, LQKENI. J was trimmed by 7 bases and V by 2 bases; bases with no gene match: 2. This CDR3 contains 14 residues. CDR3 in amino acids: CASSPGTENSPLHF. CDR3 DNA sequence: TGTGCCAGCTCACCAGGGACAGAAAATTCACCCCTCCACTTT.

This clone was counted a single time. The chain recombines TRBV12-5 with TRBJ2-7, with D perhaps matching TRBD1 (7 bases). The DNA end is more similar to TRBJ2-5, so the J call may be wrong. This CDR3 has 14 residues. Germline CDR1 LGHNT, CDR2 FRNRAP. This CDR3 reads CASGPDQGGETQYF. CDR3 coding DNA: TGTGCTAGTGGCCCTGATCAGGGGGGAGAGACCCAGTACTTC.

In DNA form, the CDR3 reads TGTGCCTGGGGGTTGGGGCAATCCGGGGAGACCCAGTACTTC. The encoded protein is CAWGLGQSGETQYF. The chain carries TRBV30 and TRBJ2-5, with D possibly being TRBD1 (5 bases). CDR1 and CDR2 from the germline V gene are GTSNPN and SVGIG (reference sequence). The CDR3 totals 14 residues. V was trimmed by 5 bases and J by 5 bases, leaving 18 bases between them.

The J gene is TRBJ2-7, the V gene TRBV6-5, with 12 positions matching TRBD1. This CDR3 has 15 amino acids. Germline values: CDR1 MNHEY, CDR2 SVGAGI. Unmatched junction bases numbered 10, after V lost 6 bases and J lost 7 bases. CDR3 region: CASRKGGQGAVEQYF. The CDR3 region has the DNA TGTGCCAGCAGGAAGGGGGGACAGGGGGCGGTTGAGCAGTACTTC.

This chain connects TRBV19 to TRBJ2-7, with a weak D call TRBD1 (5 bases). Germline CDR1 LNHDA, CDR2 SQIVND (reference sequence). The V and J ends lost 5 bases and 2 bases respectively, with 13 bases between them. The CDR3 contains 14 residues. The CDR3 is CASSPTTVTYEQYF. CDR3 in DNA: TGTGCCAGTAGTCCTACGACAGTAACCTACGAGCAGTACTTC.

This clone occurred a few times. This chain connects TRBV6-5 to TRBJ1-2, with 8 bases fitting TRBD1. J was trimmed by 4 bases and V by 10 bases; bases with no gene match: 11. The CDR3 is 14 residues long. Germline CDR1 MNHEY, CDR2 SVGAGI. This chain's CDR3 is CAIRGQGTFYGYTF. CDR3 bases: TGTGCCATCCGAGGACAGGGAACCTTCTATGGCTACACCTTC.

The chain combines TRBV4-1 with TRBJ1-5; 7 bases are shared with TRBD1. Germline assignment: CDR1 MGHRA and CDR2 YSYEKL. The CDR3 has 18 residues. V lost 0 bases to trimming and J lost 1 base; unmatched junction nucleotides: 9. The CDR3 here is CASSQDPSRTGSNQPQHF. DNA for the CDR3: TGCGCCAGCAGCCAAGATCCCTCGCGGACAGGCAGCAATCAGCCCCAGCATTTT.

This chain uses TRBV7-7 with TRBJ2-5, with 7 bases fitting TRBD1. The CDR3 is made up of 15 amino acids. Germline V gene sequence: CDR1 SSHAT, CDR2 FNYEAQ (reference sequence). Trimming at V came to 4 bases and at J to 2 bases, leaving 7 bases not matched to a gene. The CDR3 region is CASSSNRGGQETQYF. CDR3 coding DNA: TGTGCCAGCAGCTCAAACAGGGGTGGGCAAGAGACCCAGTACTTC.

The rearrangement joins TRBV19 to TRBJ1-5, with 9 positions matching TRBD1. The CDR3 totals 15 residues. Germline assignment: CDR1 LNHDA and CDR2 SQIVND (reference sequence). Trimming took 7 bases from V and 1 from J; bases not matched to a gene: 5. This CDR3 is CASNRDRESNQPQHF. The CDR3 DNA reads TGTGCCAGTAATCGGGACAGGGAAAGCAATCAGCCCCAGCATTTT.

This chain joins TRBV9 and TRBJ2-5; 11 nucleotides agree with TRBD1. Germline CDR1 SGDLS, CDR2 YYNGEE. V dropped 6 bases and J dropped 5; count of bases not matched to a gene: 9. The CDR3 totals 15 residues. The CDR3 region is CASTPGQGVRETQYF. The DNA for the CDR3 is TGTGCCAGCACCCCGGGACAGGGGGTTCGGGAGACCCAGTACTTC.

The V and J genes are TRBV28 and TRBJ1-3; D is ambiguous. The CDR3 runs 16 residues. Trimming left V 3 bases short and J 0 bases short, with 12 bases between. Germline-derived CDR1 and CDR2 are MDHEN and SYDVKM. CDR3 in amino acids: CASSLAGIDSGNTIYF. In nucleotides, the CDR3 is TGTGCCAGCAGTTTGGCGGGGATCGACTCTGGAAACACCATATATTTT.

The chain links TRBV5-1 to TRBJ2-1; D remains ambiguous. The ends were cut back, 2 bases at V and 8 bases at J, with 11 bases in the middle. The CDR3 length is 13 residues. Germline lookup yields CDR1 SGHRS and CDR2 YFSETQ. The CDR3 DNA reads TGCGCCAGCAGCTTAGATCGGTCCGATGAGCAGTTCTTC. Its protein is CASSLDRSDEQFF.

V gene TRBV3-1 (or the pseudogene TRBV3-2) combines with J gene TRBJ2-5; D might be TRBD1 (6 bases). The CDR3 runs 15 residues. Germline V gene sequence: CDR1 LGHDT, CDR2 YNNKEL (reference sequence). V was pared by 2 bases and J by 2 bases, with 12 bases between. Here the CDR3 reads CASSQSQDRQETQYF. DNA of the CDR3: TGTGCCAGCAGCCAATCACAGGACAGACAAGAGACCCAGTACTTC.

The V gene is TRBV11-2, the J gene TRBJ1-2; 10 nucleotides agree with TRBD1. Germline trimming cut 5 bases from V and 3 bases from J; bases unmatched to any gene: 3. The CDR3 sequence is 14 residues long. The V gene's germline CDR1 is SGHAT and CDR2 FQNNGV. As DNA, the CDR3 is TGTGCCAGCAGCGAAGGGACAGGGGACTATGGCTACACCTTC. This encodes CASSEGTGDYGYTF. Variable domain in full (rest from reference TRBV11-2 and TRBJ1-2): EAGVAQSPRYKIIEKRQSVAFWCNPISGHATLYWYQQILGQGPKLLIQFQNNGVVDDSQLPKDRFSAERLKGVDSTLKIQPAKLEDSAVYLCASSEGTGDYGYTFGSGTRLTVV.

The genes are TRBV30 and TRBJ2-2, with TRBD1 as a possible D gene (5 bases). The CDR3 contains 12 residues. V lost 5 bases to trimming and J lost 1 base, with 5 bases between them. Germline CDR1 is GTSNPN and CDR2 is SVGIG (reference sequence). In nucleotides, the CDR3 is TGTGCCTGGGGACAGAACACCGGGGAGCTGTTTTTT. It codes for CAWGQNTGELFF.

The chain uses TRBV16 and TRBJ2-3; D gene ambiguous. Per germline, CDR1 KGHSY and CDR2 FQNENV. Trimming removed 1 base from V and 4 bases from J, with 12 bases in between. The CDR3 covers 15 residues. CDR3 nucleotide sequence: TGTGCCAGCAGCCAATTTTCGTTTTCCCCAGATACGCAGTATTTT. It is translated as CASSQFSFSPDTQYF.

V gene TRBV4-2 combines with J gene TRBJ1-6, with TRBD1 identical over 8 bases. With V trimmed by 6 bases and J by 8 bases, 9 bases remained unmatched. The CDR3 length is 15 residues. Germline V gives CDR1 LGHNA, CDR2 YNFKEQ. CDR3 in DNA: TGTGCCAGCAGTCAGGGACAGGAGGGGTATTCACCCCTCCACTTT. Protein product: CASSQGQEGYSPLHF.

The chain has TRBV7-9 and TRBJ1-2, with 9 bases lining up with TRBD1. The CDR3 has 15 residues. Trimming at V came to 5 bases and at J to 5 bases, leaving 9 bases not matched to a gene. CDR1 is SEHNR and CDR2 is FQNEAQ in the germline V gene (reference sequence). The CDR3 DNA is TGTGCCAGCAGCATGGACAGGGGATCAGATTATGGCTACACCTTC. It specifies CASSMDRGSDYGYTF.

CDR3 DNA sequence: TGTGCCAGTAGTATGGGGGGTGGGGAGACCCAGTACTTC. It translates to CASSMGGGETQYF. This sequence joins TRBV19 and TRBJ2-5, with D possibly TRBD2 on 6 matching bases. V shed 3 bases and J shed 5 bases, with 10 bases lying between them. Germline CDR1 LNHDA, CDR2 SQIVND (reference sequence). CDR3 length equals 13 residues.

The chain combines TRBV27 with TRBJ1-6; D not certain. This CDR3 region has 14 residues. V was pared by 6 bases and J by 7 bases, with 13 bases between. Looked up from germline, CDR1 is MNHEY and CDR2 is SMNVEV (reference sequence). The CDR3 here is CASSEGPGNSPLHF. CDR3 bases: TGTGCCAGCAGCGAAGGACCGGGGAATTCACCCCTCCACTTT.